This T cell receptor beta chain was documented in a study of T cell responses to AZD1222 COVID-19 vaccine. TCRdb's copy holds only in-frame clones and misses some; the assay was immunoSEQ multiplex PCR. The sample yields 60,000 to 85,000 clones, more than 60% seen once. Looked up from germline, CDR1 is MNHEY and CDR2 is SMNVEV (reference sequence). This CDR3 contains 13 residues. Trimming took off 0 bases at V and 5 bases at J, with 5 bases between the two ends. This sequence was found in an adult who received the MenACWY meningococcal vaccine as a control. The gene calls are TRBV27 and TRBJ2-1; D is ambiguous. The material sequenced was peripheral blood, taken 28 days after the second dose of the MenACWY control vaccine. The CDR3 bases are TGTGCCAGCAGTTTATCGGCAGACAATGAGCAGTTCTTC. Amino acids: CASSLSADNEQFF.